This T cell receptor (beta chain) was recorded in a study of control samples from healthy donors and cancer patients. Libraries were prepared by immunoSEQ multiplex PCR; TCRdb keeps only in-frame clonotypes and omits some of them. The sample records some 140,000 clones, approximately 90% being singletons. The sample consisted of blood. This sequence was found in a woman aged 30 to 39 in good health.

CDR3 sequence (DNA): TGTGCCAGCAAAAAGGGTGGAACTGAAGCTTTCTTT. Translation: CASKKGGTEAFF. This chain connects TRBV2 to TRBJ1-1; D is unclear. CDR1 and CDR2 from the germline V gene are SNHLY and FYNNEI. CDR3 length: 12 residues. V dropped 7 bases and J dropped 5 bases, with 11 bases sitting between them.